The 31 T cell receptor beta chains listed next were all sequenced from one sample in a study of blood T cell repertoires in COVID-19. Method: immunoSEQ multiplex PCR; TCRdb's copy keeps in-frame clones and lacks some. The data show around 120,000 clones, 85% to 90% seen once. Material: peripheral blood. The receptors come from a woman between 55 and 75 years old with COVID-19, enrolled during active disease.

This sequence joins TRBV7-6 and TRBJ2-5; 9 nucleotides match TRBD1. V shed 5 bases and J 4 bases; nucleotides not matched to a gene: 17. Germline CDR1 SGHVS, CDR2 FNYEAQ. This CDR3 is built from 18 residues. CDR3 in amino acids: CASSPSPVTGTGPETQYF. The CDR3, as DNA: TGTGCCAGCAGCCCGAGCCCTGTGACCGGGACAGGGCCAGAGACCCAGTACTTC.

This chain uses TRBV14 with TRBJ2-7; D unclear. Trimming left V 5 bases short and J 4 bases short, with 6 bases between. The CDR3 length is 11 residues. The germline V gene has CDR1 SGHDN and CDR2 FVKESK. The chain's CDR3 is CASSENYEQYF. The CDR3 DNA reads TGTGCCAGCAGCGAGAATTACGAGCAGTACTTC.

This chain connects TRBV7-8 to TRBJ2-2; 9 bases are a match to TRBD1. Trimming at V came to 5 bases and at J to 4 bases, leaving 5 bases not matched to a gene. Germline CDR1 and CDR2: SGHVS and FQNEAQ. CDR3 size: 15 residues. CDR3 coding DNA: TGTGCCAGCAGCCACCGGGACAGGGTCACCGGGGAGCTGTTTTTT. Protein: CASSHRDRVTGELFF.

This clone has only one observation. V is TRBV5-6 and J is TRBJ2-2; TRBD2 aligns across 7 bases. This CDR3 has 17 amino acids. The V gene end was trimmed by 1 base and the J gene end by 3 bases; junction bases not matched to a gene: 9. Germline V gene data show CDR1 as SGHDT and CDR2 as YYEEEE. CDR3: CASSLIVGDYHTGELFF. The CDR3 region has the DNA TGTGCCAGCAGCTTGATAGTTGGGGACTACCACACCGGGGAGCTGTTTTTT.

The chain links TRBV7-2 to TRBJ1-5; 7 nucleotides match TRBD1. The J segment lost 0 bases and the V segment lost 3 bases, leaving 5 bases of the junction unmatched. Germline values: CDR1 SGHTA, CDR2 FQGNSA. The CDR3 spans 16 residues. The CDR3 nucleotides are TGTGCCAGCAGCTTTTACAGGGGCAATAGCAATCAGCCCCAGCATTTT. Its translation: CASSFYRGNSNQPQHF.

This clone showed up just a few times. The gene calls are TRBV4-2 and TRBJ2-1; D ambiguous. This CDR3 spans 12 amino acids. With 0 bases removed from V and 12 bases from J, the gap between germline ends came to 9 bases. Looked up from germline, CDR1 is LGHNA and CDR2 is YNFKEQ. The CDR3 DNA follows: TGTGCCAGCAGCCAAGATATAGCCCGGCAGTTCTTC. It yields the protein CASSQDIARQFF.

The gene calls are TRBV7-2 and TRBJ2-7; TRBD1 matches at 10 bases. The CDR3 is made up of 15 amino acids. Per the germline V gene, CDR1 is SGHTA and CDR2 is FQGNSA. V lost 3 bases to trimming and J lost 2 bases; unmatched junction nucleotides: 4. The CDR3 nucleotides are TGTGCCAGCAGCTTGGGACAGGGGACCCCCTACGAGCAGTACTTC. Protein: CASSLGQGTPYEQYF.

The chain recombines TRBV2 with TRBJ1-2; TRBD1 aligns across 8 bases. This CDR3 comprises 13 residues. CDR1 and CDR2 from the germline V gene are SNHLY and FYNNEI. V lost 5 bases to trimming and J lost 7 bases; unmatched junction nucleotides: 6. The CDR3 DNA reads as TGTGCCAGCAGTCTGGACAGGGATGGTGGCTACACCTTC. This gives the protein CASSLDRDGGYTF.

The CDR3 is CASSLQASGGTTDTQYF. The CDR3 DNA sequence: TGTGCCAGCAGCTTACAGGCTAGCGGGGGTACCACAGATACGCAGTATTTT. V usage is TRBV7-3 and J usage is TRBJ2-3; 10 bases agree with TRBD2. The V segment lost 2 bases and the J segment 2 bases; nucleotides outside the gene matches: 7. The germline V gene has CDR1 SGHTA and CDR2 FQGTGA. This CDR3 has 17 amino acids.

The genes are TRBV7-9 and TRBJ1-4, with 8 bases matching TRBD1. Germline values: CDR1 SEHNR, CDR2 FQNEAQ (reference sequence). The CDR3 runs 16 residues. With 5 bases clipped from V and 1 base from J, the junction kept 6 bases outside the gene matches. The CDR3 DNA is TGTGCCAGCAGCCCTGGGACAGGCGGAACTAATGAAAAACTGTTTTTT. It codes for CASSPGTGGTNEKLFF.

The chain is built from TRBV7-6 and TRBJ1-3, with TRBD1 as a possible D gene (5 bases). In germline, CDR1 is SGHVS, CDR2 FNYEAQ. The germline V and J ends were trimmed by 0 bases and 4 bases, with 10 bases remaining between them. The CDR3 is made up of 15 amino acids. This CDR3 is CASSLADTRGNTIYF. In DNA form, the CDR3 reads TGTGCCAGCAGCTTAGCGGACACGAGGGGAAACACCATATATTTT.

The count of this clone is one. This sequence joins TRBV12-3 or TRBV12-4 and TRBJ1-1; no clear D. V was cut by 9 bases and J by 4 bases, with 12 bases left in between. This CDR3 is 12 amino acids long. CDR3 amino acids: CARSARGTEAFF. DNA for the CDR3: TGTGCCAGGTCCGCGCGGGGCACTGAAGCTTTCTTT.

The genes are TRBV30 and TRBJ2-7; D unresolved. Trimming stripped 2 bases from V and 4 bases from J, with 12 bases between. Germline-derived CDR1 and CDR2 are GTSNPN and SVGIG (reference sequence). This CDR3 spans 13 amino acids. For the CDR3, the DNA is TGTGCCTGGAGTAGAACAGCCAGATACGAGCAGTACTTC. It is translated as CAWSRTARYEQYF.

The chain recombines TRBV19 with TRBJ1-1; TRBD1 might be the D (6 bases). From germline, CDR1 is LNHDA and CDR2 SQIVND (reference sequence). This CDR3 is built from 13 residues. Trimming cost V 4 bases and J 4 bases, with 10 bases left between them. The CDR3 nucleotides read TGTGCCAGTAGTACAGGGGTAGGCACTGAAGCTTTCTTT. Translation: CASSTGVGTEAFF.

V usage is TRBV27 and J usage is TRBJ1-6; D gene unclear. The CDR3 consists of 17 residues. CDR1 MNHEY and CDR2 SMNVEV come from the germline V gene (reference sequence). V gave up 6 bases and J gave up 6 bases, with 21 bases separating them. CDR3 region: CASSSTSLVRGNSPLHF. CDR3 coding DNA: TGTGCCAGCAGCTCGACCTCACTGGTCCGGGGTAATTCACCCCTCCACTTT.

This clone was detected a few times. This chain links TRBV6-2 or TRBV6-3 with TRBJ1-1; perhaps TRBD1 as D (6 bases). The ends were cut back, 3 bases at V and 7 bases at J, with 12 bases in the middle. Germline V gene lookup returns CDR1 MNHEY and CDR2 SVGEGT. The CDR3 is 13 amino acids. Written as DNA, the CDR3 is TGTGCCAGCAGTTATTCAGGGGCCGGTGAAGCTTTCTTT. Amino acids: CASSYSGAGEAFF.

The chain couples TRBV7-6 to TRBJ2-2; TRBD1 aligns across 8 bases. Germline assignment: CDR1 SGHVS and CDR2 FNYEAQ. The CDR3 loop spans 17 amino acids. V gave up 1 base and J gave up 2 bases; unmatched junction bases: 6. The CDR3 DNA reads TGTGCCAGCAGCTTAGTCTCCGGACAGGGAAACACCGGGGAGCTGTTTTTT. Protein: CASSLVSGQGNTGELFF. The variable domain in full, completed from reference TRBV7-6 and TRBJ2-2, reads GAGVSQSPRYKVTKRGQDVALRCDPISGHVSLYWYRQALGQGPEFLTYFNYEAQQDKSGLPNDRFSAERPEGSISTLTIQRTEQRDSAMYRCASSLVSGQGNTGELFFGEGSRLTVL.

The CDR3 loop reads CAIRTRTGSYEQYF. DNA of the CDR3: TGTGCCATCAGAACCCGAACAGGGTCTTACGAGCAGTACTTC. The chain links TRBV10-3 to TRBJ2-7; the D gene is possibly TRBD1 (6 bases). This CDR3 contains 14 residues. Per the germline V gene, CDR1 is ENHRY and CDR2 is SYGVKD. Trimming removed 6 bases at V and 4 bases at J, with 16 bases between.

The chain links TRBV5-4 to TRBJ1-2, with unresolved D. The CDR3 has 15 residues. The V end lost 0 bases, the J end lost 5 bases, and 14 bases lay between the germline ends. In germline, CDR1 is SGHNT, CDR2 YYREEE (reference sequence). The CDR3: CASSLGPELVYGYTF. The CDR3 DNA reads as TGTGCCAGCAGCTTGGGTCCCGAGCTTGTTTATGGCTACACCTTC.

The chain is built from TRBV7-2 and TRBJ2-1; 8 bases fit TRBD1. The CDR3 runs 15 residues. V was clipped by 1 base and J by 5 bases; unmatched bases: 4. Looked up from germline, CDR1 is SGHTA and CDR2 is FQGNSA. CDR3 protein: CASSLGQGPHNEQFF. CDR3 nucleotides: TGTGCCAGCAGCTTAGGACAGGGGCCTCACAATGAGCAGTTCTTC.

The rearrangement links TRBV7-2 to TRBJ2-5; 10 bases align to TRBD2. Looked up from germline, CDR1 is SGHTA and CDR2 is FQGNSA. This CDR3 region has 15 residues. V shed 6 bases, J shed 5 bases, and the junction held 9 bases outside the gene matches. The CDR3 DNA follows: TGTGCCAGCAGTTTTCAGCGGGGGGGTGGTGAGACCCAGTACTTC. Translation: CASSFQRGGGETQYF. Using reference TRBV7-2 and TRBJ2-5 for the parts outside the CDR3, the full variable domain is GAGVSQSPSNKVTEKGKDVELRCDPISGHTALYWYRQSLGQGLEFLIYFQGNSAPDKSGLPSDRFSAERTGGSVSTLTIQRTQQEDSAVYLCASSFQRGGGETQYFGPGTRLLVL.

The chain is built from TRBV23-1 and TRBJ1-2; perhaps TRBD1 as D (6 bases). TRBV23-1 is annotated as an ORF whose role is uncertain. V lost 2 bases to trimming and J lost 0 bases, with 10 bases between them. The CDR3 has 15 residues. CDR3 DNA sequence: TGCGCCAGCAGTCAAGGGGCAGGGGCTAACTATGGCTACACCTTC. It specifies CASSQGAGANYGYTF.

The chain couples TRBV4-3 to TRBJ1-2; 8 nucleotides agree with TRBD1. CDR3 length: 16 residues. With 0 bases clipped from V and 7 bases from J, the junction kept 10 bases outside the gene matches. CDR1 and CDR2 (germline): LGHNA, YSLEER. The CDR3 sequence is CASSQDDARGRGGYTF. DNA for the CDR3: TGCGCCAGCAGCCAAGATGACGCCAGGGGGCGAGGTGGCTACACCTTC.

This clone was counted between two and nine times. The junction does not match germline at one end; this may be a read error. This chain joins TRBV2 and TRBJ1-1; tentative D call: TRBD1 (5 bases). CDR3 size: 11 residues. Germline CDR1 is SNHLY and CDR2 is FYNNEI. CDR3 in DNA: TGTGCCAGCAGTGAAGCAAAACAGGAAGGATTT. Encoded protein: CASSEAKQEGF.

The chain links TRBV12-3 or TRBV12-4 to TRBJ1-4; 7 nucleotides match TRBD1. After removal of 5 bases from V and 6 bases from J, the junction contained 3 bases not matched to a gene. The CDR3 is 13 amino acids. The CDR3 loop reads CASSQTGDEKLFF. The CDR3 DNA reads TGTGCCAGCAGTCAAACAGGGGATGAAAAACTGTTTTTT.

This clone has a single count. The rearrangement uses TRBV3-1 (or the pseudogene TRBV3-2) and TRBJ2-7, with TRBD1 matching 8 bases. The CDR3 has 15 residues. Per the germline V gene, CDR1 is LGHDT and CDR2 is YNNKEL (reference sequence). Unmatched junction bases numbered 4, after V lost 1 base and J lost 2 bases. The CDR3 loop reads CASSQVGTGTYEQYF. The CDR3 DNA follows: TGTGCCAGCAGCCAAGTGGGGACAGGAACCTACGAGCAGTACTTC.

This clone appeared once. The V call is TRBV7-9, the J call TRBJ2-1; possibly TRBD2 for D (6 bases). With 3 bases removed from V and 10 bases from J, the gap between germline ends came to 13 bases. The CDR3 loop spans 13 amino acids. The germline V gene has CDR1 SEHNR and CDR2 FQNEAQ (reference sequence). The CDR3 DNA follows: TGTGCCAGCAGCTTGGCGGGACGTCCCGAGCAGTTCTTC. It is translated as CASSLAGRPEQFF.

The chain recombines TRBV3-1 (or the pseudogene TRBV3-2) with TRBJ1-2; no clear D. Trimming took off 2 bases at V and 8 bases at J, with 12 bases between the two ends. The CDR3 consists of 13 residues. Per the germline V gene, CDR1 is LGHDT and CDR2 is YNNKEL (reference sequence). This chain's CDR3 is CASSQPALGGYTF. The CDR3 DNA follows: TGTGCCAGCAGCCAACCCGCCCTTGGCGGCTACACCTTC.

V usage is TRBV7-6 and J usage is TRBJ1-4; D possibly corresponds to TRBD1 (5 bases). V was clipped by 0 bases and J by 12 bases, with 17 bases between them. This CDR3 has 15 residues. Germline lookup yields CDR1 SGHVS and CDR2 FNYEAQ. CDR3 sequence reads: CASSLARFGQGELFF. The CDR3 DNA reads TGTGCCAGCAGCTTAGCGCGGTTTGGCCAGGGCGAACTGTTTTTT.

This clone was counted only a few times. The V and J genes are TRBV18 and TRBJ1-5; TRBD1 aligns across 11 bases. V shed 5 bases and J 7 bases; nucleotides not matched to a gene: 10. From germline, CDR1 is KGHSH and CDR2 LQKENI. This CDR3 has 16 residues. CDR3 sequence (DNA): TGTGCCAGCTCAGTATCCGGGACAGGGGGAAAGCAGCCCCAGCATTTT. It encodes CASSVSGTGGKQPQHF.

The chain uses TRBV7-2 and TRBJ1-6, with D uncertain. This CDR3 region has 14 residues. The germline CDR1 and CDR2 sequences are SGHTA and FQGNSA. Trimming cost V 5 bases and J 5 bases, with 10 bases left between them. CDR3 loop: CASSLRLDNSPLHF. CDR3 coding DNA: TGTGCCAGCAGCCTGAGGCTCGATAATTCACCCCTCCACTTT.